This TCR beta chain was identified during a study of T cell responses to AZD1222 COVID-19 vaccine. Trimming cost V 2 bases and J 1 base; bases outside gene matches: 10. Germline V gives CDR1 SGHDT, CDR2 YYEEEE. This CDR3 contains 18 residues. Assay used: immunoSEQ multiplex PCR; TCRdb lists only in-frame clones, some missing. Of 93,000 or so clones in the sample, roughly nine tenths were seen once. Sequencing was performed on peripheral blood, taken on day 0 of AZD1222 vaccination. This TCR came from an adult in good health. This chain joins TRBV5-6 and TRBJ1-5, with 9 positions matching TRBD1. The CDR3 DNA follows: TGTGCCAGCAGCTTCGGGACAGGGAATTTACGAAGCAATCAGCCCCAGCATTTT. Protein product: CASSFGTGNLRSNQPQHF.